This T cell receptor (beta chain) was observed in a study of T cell responses to AZD1222 COVID-19 vaccine. Study-level information: Both about-4-week and about-12-week second-dose recipients were combined.

For this clone: Antigen specificity is unknown.

Whole-study findings and limits: Only a handful of AZD1222 recipients were seropositive at baseline. Repertoires in all cases were sampled only once the peak T cell response had passed. Compared with day 0, the breadth and depth of the Spike-specific TCR repertoire rose significantly after two doses of AZD1222.

Germline-derived CDR1 and CDR2 are MNHEY and SMNVEV (reference sequence). V was shortened by 5 bases and J by 5 bases, with 19 bases between the two germline ends. CDR3 length equals 16 residues. Only in-frame clones appear in the TCRdb table, and some are missing; sequencing was by immunoSEQ multiplex PCR. The table has around 100,000 clones, approximately 87% seen once. The sample consisted of peripheral blood, taken on day 0 of AZD1222 vaccination. The rearrangement joins TRBV27 to TRBJ2-1; D is unclear. This clonotype was sampled from an adult in good health. CDR3: CASSPQDAPEHNEQFF. In nucleotides, the CDR3 is TGTGCCAGCAGTCCCCAGGACGCGCCGGAACACAATGAGCAGTTCTTC.